The next 9 T cell receptor beta chains were all read from a single sample in a study of beta chain features in type 1 diabetes. Their antigen targets remain unknown. General study results and limits: Type 1 diabetes patients had TCRB CDR3s that were shorter (moderately but significantly so) in all four CD4+ subsets.

Sequenced material consisted of expressed TCRB transcripts (all of the isolated RNA was reverse transcribed). TCRdb keeps only in-frame clones here, not all; method: immunoSEQ multiplex PCR. The sample holds approximately 730,000 clones, about an eighth seen once. Sequencing input: naive CD4+ T cells from blood. The source of these receptors is a man between 18 and 29 years old with type 1 diabetes.

This clone appeared many times. Other DNA sequences in the sample encode the same CDR3. The rearrangement links TRBV7-9 to TRBJ2-3; D unclear. The ends were cut back, 5 bases at V and 1 base at J, with 13 bases in the middle. CDR1 is SEHNR, CDR2 FQNEAQ, per germline (reference sequence). The CDR3 is 15 amino acids. CDR3 coding DNA: TGTGCCAGCAGCCGTAGTGGCCAGGGCACAGATACGCAGTATTTT. This translates into CASSRSGQGTDTQYF. Full variable domain (missing parts from reference TRBV7-9 and TRBJ2-3): DTGVSQNPRHKITKRGQNVTFRCDPISEHNRLYWYRQTLGQGPEFLTYFQNEAQLEKSRLLSDRFSAERPKGSFSTLEIQRTEQGDSAMYLCASSRSGQGTDTQYFGPGTRLTVL.

A few counts support this clone. This chain uses TRBV6-5 with TRBJ2-5, with D maybe TRBD2 (6 bases). The CDR3 runs 15 residues. Trimming stripped 6 bases from V and 1 base from J, with 15 bases between. Germline V gene sequence: CDR1 MNHEY, CDR2 SVGAGI. The CDR3 nucleotides read TGTGCCAGCAGGGCCCTCGGGGGAATCCAAGAGACCCAGTACTTC. Encoded protein: CASRALGGIQETQYF.

The chain links TRBV27 to TRBJ2-5; D is uncertain. Germline V gene lookup returns CDR1 MNHEY and CDR2 SMNVEV (reference sequence). The CDR3 totals 14 residues. Trimming pared 0 bases from V and 2 bases from J, leaving 7 bases between. For the CDR3, the DNA is TGTGCCAGCAGTTTATCGATCAGGCAAGAGACCCAGTACTTC. Its translation: CASSLSIRQETQYF.

V is TRBV7-6 and J is TRBJ2-3; no definite D call. V lost 1 base, J lost 4 bases, and 9 bases lay in between. CDR1 is SGHVS and CDR2 is FNYEAQ in the germline V gene. CDR3 size: 14 residues. The DNA for the CDR3 is TGTGCCAGCAGCTTAGGATCAACAGCAGATACGCAGTATTTT. It translates to CASSLGSTADTQYF.

J is TRBJ1-4 and V is TRBV30; D is perhaps TRBD1 (6 bases). CDR3 length equals 14 residues. Trimming removed 2 bases from V and 1 base from J, with 8 bases in between. Looked up from germline, CDR1 is GTSNPN and CDR2 is SVGIG (reference sequence). The CDR3 DNA reads as TGTGCCTGGAGTAACAGGGAAACTAATGAAAAACTGTTTTTT. Translation gives CAWSNRETNEKLFF.

The CDR3 loop reads CASSLMGVEEGETQYF. In DNA, the CDR3 is TGTGCCAGCAGCCTAATGGGGGTCGAAGAGGGAGAGACCCAGTACTTC. The chain carries TRBV7-9 and TRBJ2-5; the D call may be TRBD1 or TRBD2 (5 bases each). CDR1 is SEHNR and CDR2 is FQNEAQ in the germline V gene (reference sequence). Between the trimmed V and J ends, which lost 5 bases and 4 bases, there was a span of 20 bases. This CDR3 has 16 amino acids.

The chain links TRBV7-2 to TRBJ1-6; the D is unclear. Trimming pared 5 bases from V and 8 bases from J, leaving 10 bases between. This CDR3 is 13 amino acids long. Germline CDR1 is SGHTA and CDR2 is FQGNSA. The CDR3 coding sequence is TGTGCCAGCAGCCCGAATGCGGATTCACCCCTCCACTTT. Amino acid sequence: CASSPNADSPLHF.

There are a few counts of this clone. The rearrangement joins TRBV5-6 to TRBJ2-1; either TRBD1 or TRBD2 may fit D (5 bases each). The germline gives CDR1 SGHDT, CDR2 YYEEEE. Trimming left V 3 bases short and J 4 bases short, with 20 bases between. This CDR3 spans 17 amino acids. CDR3 residues: CASSSDDGARYYNEQFF. In DNA, the CDR3 is TGTGCCAGCAGCTCCGATGACGGGGCCCGATATTACAATGAGCAGTTCTTC. Full variable domain (missing parts from reference TRBV5-6 and TRBJ2-1): DAGVTQSPTHLIKTRGQQVTLRCSPKSGHDTVSWYQQALGQGPQFIFQYYEEEERQRGNFPDRFSGHQFPNYSSELNVNALLLGDSALYLCASSSDDGARYYNEQFFGPGTRLTVL.

This chain uses TRBV9 with TRBJ2-1, with D perhaps being TRBD1 or TRBD2 (5 bases each). The V and J ends lost 1 base and 2 bases respectively, with 13 bases between them. The CDR3 has 16 residues. Germline V gives CDR1 SGDLS, CDR2 YYNGEE. The CDR3 sequence is CASSVLGQGAYNEQFF. The CDR3 coding sequence is TGTGCCAGCAGCGTACTGGGGCAGGGAGCCTACAATGAGCAGTTCTTC. The complete variable domain, with remaining parts taken from reference TRBV9 and TRBJ2-1, reads DSGVTQTPKHLITATGQRVTLRCSPRSGDLSVYWYQQSLDQGLQFLIQYYNGEERAKGNILERFSAQQFPDLHSELNLSSLELGDSALYFCASSVLGQGAYNEQFFGPGTRLTVL.